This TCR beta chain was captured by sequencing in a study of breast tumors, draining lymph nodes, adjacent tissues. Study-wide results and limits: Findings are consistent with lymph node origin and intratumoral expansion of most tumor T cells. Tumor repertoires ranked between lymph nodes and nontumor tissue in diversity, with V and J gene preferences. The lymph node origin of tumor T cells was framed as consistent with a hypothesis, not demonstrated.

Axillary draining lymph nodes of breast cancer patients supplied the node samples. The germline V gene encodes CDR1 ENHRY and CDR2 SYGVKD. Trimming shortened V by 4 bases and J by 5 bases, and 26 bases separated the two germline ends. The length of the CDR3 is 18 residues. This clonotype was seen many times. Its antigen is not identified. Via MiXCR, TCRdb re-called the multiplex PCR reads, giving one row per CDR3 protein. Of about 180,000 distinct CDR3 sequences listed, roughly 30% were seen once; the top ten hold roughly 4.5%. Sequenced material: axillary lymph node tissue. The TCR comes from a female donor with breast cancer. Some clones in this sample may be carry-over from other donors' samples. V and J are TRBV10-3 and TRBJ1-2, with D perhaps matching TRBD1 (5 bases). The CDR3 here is CAISATGTPGPGGYGYTF. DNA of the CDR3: TGTGCCATCAGTGCAACAGGAACCCCGGGCCCCGGAGGGTATGGCTACACCTTC.